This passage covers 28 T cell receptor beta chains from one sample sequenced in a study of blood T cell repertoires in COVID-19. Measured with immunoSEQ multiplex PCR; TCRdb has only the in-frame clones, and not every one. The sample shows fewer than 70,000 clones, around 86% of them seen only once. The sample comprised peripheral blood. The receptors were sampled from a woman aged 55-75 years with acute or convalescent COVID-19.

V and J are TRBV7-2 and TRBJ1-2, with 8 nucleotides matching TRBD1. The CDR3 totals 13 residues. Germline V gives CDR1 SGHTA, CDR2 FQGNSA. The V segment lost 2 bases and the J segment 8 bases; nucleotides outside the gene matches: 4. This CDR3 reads CASSLKQGEGYTF. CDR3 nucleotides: TGTGCCAGCAGCTTAAAACAGGGGGAGGGCTACACCTTC.

CDR3 in DNA: TGCGCCAGCAGCCCGGGGACAGGAACGAACTATGGCTACACCTTC. Its translation: CASSPGTGTNYGYTF. The chain employs TRBV5-1 and TRBJ1-2, with 8 bases identical to TRBD1. Germline loops: CDR1 SGHRS, CDR2 YFSETQ. V lost 4 bases, J lost 2 bases, and 7 bases stayed unmatched. CDR3 size: 15 residues.

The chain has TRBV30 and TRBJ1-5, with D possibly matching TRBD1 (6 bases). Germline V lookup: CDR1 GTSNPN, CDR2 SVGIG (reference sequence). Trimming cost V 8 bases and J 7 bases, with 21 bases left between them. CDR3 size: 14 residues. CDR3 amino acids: CALVIGRGYQPQHF. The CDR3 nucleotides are TGTGCCCTGGTGATTGGAAGGGGGTACCAGCCCCAGCATTTT.

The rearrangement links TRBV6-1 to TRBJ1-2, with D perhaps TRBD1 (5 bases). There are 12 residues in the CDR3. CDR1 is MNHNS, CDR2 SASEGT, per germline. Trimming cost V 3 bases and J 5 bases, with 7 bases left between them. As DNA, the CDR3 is TGTGCCAGCAGTGACAAGGGGTATGGCTACACCTTC. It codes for CASSDKGYGYTF.

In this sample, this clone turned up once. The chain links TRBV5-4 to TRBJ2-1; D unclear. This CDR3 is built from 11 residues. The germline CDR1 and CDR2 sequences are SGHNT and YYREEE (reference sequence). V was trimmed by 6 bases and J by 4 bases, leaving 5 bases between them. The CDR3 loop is CASTTYNEQFF. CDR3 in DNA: TGTGCCAGCACCACTTACAATGAGCAGTTCTTC. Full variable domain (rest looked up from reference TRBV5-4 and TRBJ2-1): ETGVTQSPTHLIKTRGQQVTLRCSSQSGHNTVSWYQQALGQGPQFIFQYYREEENGRGNFPPRFSGLQFPNYSSELNVNALELDDSALYLCASTTYNEQFFGPGTRLTVL.

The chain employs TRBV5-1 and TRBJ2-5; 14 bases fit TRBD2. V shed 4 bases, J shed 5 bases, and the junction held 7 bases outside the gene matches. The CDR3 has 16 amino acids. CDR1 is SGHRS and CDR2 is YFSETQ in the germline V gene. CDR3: CASSPGTSGGRETQYF. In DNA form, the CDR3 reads TGCGCCAGCAGCCCCGGGACTAGCGGGGGTAGGGAGACCCAGTACTTC.

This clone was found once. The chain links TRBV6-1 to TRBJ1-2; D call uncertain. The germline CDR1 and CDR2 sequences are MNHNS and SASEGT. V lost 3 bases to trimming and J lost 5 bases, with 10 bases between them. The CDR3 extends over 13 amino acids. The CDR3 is CASSDYAGYGYTF. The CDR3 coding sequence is TGTGCCAGCAGTGATTATGCAGGTTATGGCTACACCTTC.

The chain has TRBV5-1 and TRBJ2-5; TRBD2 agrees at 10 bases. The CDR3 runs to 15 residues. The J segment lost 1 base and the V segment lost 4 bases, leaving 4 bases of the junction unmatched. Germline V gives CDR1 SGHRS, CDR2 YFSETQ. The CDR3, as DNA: TGCGCCAGCAGCCAGACTAGCGGGCCCCAAGAGACCCAGTACTTC. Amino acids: CASSQTSGPQETQYF. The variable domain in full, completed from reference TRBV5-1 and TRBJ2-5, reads KAGVTQTPRYLIKTRGQQVTLSCSPISGHRSVSWYQQTPGQGLQFLFEYFSETQRNKGNFPGRFSGRQFSNSRSEMNVSTLELGDSALYLCASSQTSGPQETQYFGPGTRLLVL.

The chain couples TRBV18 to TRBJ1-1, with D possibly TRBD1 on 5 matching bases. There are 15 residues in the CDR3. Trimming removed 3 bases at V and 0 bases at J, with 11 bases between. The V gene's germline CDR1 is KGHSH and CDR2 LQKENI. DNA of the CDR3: TGTGCCAGCTCACCGTCGGACAACATGAACACTGAAGCTTTCTTT. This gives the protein CASSPSDNMNTEAFF.

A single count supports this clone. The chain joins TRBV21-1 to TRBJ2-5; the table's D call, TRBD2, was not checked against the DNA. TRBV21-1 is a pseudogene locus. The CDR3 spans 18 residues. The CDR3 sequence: CASSKGRASGSPQETQYF. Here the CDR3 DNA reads TGTGCCAGCAGCAAAGGGCGGGCTAGCGGGAGTCCCCAAGAGACCCAGTACTTC.

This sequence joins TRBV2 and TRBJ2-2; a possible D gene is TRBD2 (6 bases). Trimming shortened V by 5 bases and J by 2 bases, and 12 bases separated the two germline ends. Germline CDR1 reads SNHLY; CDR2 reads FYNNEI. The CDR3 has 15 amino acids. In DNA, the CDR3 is TGTGCCAGCAGTCGCCGGACTACTAACACCGGGGAGCTGTTTTTT. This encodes CASSRRTTNTGELFF.

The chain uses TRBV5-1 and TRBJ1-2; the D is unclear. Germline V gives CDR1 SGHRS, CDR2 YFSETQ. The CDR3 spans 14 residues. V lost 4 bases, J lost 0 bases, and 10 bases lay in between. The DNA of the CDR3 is TGCGCCAGCAGCCCGTACGGAGCTAACTATGGCTACACCTTC. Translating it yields CASSPYGANYGYTF.

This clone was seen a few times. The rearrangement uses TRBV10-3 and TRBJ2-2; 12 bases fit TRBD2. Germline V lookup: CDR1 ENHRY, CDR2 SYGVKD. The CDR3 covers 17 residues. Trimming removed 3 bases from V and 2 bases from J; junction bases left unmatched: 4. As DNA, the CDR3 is TGTGCCATCAGTGAAGCTAGCGGGAGGGGTAACACCGGGGAGCTGTTTTTT. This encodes CAISEASGRGNTGELFF.

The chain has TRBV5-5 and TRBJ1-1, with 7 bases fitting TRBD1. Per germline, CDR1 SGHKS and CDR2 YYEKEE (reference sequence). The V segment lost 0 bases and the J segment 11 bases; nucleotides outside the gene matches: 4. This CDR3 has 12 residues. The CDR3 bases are TGTGCCAGCAGCTTGGGACAGGGAAGGGCTTTCTTT. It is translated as CASSLGQGRAFF. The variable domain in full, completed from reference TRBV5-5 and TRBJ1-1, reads DAGVTQSPTHLIKTRGQQVTLRCSPISGHKSVSWYQQVLGQGPQFIFQYYEKEERGRGNFPDRFSARQFPNYSSELNVNALLLGDSALYLCASSLGQGRAFFGQGTRLTVV.

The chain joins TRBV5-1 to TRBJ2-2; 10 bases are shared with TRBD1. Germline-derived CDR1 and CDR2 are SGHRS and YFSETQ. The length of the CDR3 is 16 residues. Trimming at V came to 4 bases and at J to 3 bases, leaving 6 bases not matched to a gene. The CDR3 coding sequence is TGCGCCAGCAGCGAGACAGGGGGCGTCGACACCGGGGAGCTGTTTTTT. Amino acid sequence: CASSETGGVDTGELFF. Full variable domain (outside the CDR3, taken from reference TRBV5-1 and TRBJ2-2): KAGVTQTPRYLIKTRGQQVTLSCSPISGHRSVSWYQQTPGQGLQFLFEYFSETQRNKGNFPGRFSGRQFSNSRSEMNVSTLELGDSALYLCASSETGGVDTGELFFGEGSRLTVL.

The CDR3 nucleotides are TGTGCCAGCAGAAATTCCCGAACTAATGGCTACACCTTC. Translating it yields CASRNSRTNGYTF. The chain is built from TRBV6-5 and TRBJ1-2; D remains unclear. CDR3 length: 13 residues. The V end was cut by 6 bases, the J end by 6 bases, with 14 bases between. Germline-derived CDR1 and CDR2 are MNHEY and SVGAGI.

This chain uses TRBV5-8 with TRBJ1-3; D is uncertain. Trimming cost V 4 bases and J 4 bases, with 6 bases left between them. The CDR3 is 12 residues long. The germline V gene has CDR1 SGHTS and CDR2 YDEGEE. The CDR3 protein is CASSLRGNTIYF. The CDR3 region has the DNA TGTGCCAGCAGCCTCAGGGGAAACACCATATATTTT. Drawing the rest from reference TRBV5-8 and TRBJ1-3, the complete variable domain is EAGVTQSPTHLIKTRGQQATLRCSPISGHTSVYWYQQALGLGLQFLLWYDEGEERNRGNFPPRFSGRQFPNYSSELNVNALELEDSALYLCASSLRGNTIYFGEGSWLTVV.

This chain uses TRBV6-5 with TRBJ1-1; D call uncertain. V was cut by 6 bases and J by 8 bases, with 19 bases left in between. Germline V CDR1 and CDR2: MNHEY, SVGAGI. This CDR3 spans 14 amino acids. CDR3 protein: CASSYSQLRREAFF. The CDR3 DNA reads TGTGCCAGCAGCTATTCCCAATTAAGGAGGGAAGCTTTCTTT.

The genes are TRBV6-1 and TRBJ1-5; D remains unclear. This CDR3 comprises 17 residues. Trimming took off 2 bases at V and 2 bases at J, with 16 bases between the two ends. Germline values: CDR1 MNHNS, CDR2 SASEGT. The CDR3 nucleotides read TGTGCCAGCAGTGAATGGGCAGGCCGAAATGGCAATCAGCCCCAGCATTTT. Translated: CASSEWAGRNGNQPQHF.

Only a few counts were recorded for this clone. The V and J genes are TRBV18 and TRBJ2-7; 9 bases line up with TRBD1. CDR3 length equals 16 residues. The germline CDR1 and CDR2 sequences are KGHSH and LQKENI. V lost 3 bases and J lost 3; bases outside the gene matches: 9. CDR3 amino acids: CASSPWGTGSDYEQYF. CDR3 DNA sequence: TGTGCCAGCTCACCGTGGGGGACAGGGTCTGACTACGAGCAGTACTTC.

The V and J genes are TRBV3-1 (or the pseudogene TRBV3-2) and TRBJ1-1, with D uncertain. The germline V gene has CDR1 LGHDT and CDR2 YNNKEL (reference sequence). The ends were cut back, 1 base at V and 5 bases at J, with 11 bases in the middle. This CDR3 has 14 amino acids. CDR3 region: CASSQGTPGTEAFF. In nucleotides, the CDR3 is TGTGCCAGCAGCCAAGGGACCCCGGGAACTGAAGCTTTCTTT.

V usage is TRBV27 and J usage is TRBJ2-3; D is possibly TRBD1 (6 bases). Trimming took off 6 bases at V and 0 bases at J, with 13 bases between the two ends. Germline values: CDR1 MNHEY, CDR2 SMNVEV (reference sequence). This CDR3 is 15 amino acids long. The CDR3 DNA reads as TGTGCCAGCAGCGACAGGTTTTCTAGCACAGATACGCAGTATTTT. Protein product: CASSDRFSSTDTQYF.

The CDR3 here is CASSQDAASASQETQYF. The CDR3 DNA reads as TGTGCCAGCAGCCAAGACGCGGCTAGCGCAAGTCAAGAGACCCAGTACTTC. The chain uses TRBV3-1 (or the pseudogene TRBV3-2) and TRBJ2-5, with D possibly TRBD2 on 6 matching bases. This CDR3 comprises 17 residues. Germline assignment: CDR1 LGHDT and CDR2 YNNKEL (reference sequence). V was pared by 0 bases and J by 2 bases, with 16 bases between.

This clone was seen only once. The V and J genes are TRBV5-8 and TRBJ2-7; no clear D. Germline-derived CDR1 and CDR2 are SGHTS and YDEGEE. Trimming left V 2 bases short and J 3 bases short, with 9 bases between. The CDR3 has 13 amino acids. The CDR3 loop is CASSLVYGYEQYF. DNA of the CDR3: TGTGCCAGCAGCTTAGTTTACGGCTACGAGCAGTACTTC.

The CDR3 bases are TGTGCCAGCTCGTGGGGACAGGGAGACACTGAAGCTTTCTTT. It is translated as CASSWGQGDTEAFF. This chain links TRBV5-6 with TRBJ1-1, with 9 nucleotides matching TRBD1. Germline lookup yields CDR1 SGHDT and CDR2 YYEEEE. The CDR3 spans 14 residues. J gave up 3 bases and V 7 bases, and 7 bases lay outside the gene matches.

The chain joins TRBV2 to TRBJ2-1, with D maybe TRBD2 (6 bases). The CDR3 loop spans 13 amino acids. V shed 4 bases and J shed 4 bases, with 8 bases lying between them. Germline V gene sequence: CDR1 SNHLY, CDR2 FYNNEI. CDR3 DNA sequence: TGTGCCAGCAGTGTTCGGGAGTACAATGAGCAGTTCTTC. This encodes CASSVREYNEQFF.

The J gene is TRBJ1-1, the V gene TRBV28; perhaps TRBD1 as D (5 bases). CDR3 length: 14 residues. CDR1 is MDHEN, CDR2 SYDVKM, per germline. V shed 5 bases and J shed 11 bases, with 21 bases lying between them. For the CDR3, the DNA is TGTGCCAGCAGTCCGACAGTTGATGTGGTTCTGGCTTTCTTT. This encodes CASSPTVDVVLAFF.

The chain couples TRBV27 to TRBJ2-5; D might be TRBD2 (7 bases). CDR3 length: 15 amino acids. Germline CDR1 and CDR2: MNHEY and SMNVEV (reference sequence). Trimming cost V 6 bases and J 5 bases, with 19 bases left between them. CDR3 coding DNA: TGTGCCAGCAGACAGGGACTAAGGGGGGGGGAGACCCAGTACTTC. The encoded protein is CASRQGLRGGETQYF.